This T cell receptor (beta chain) was sequenced in a study of blood T cell repertoires in COVID-19. In the study overall: From the United States, Italy and Spain came samples of acute and convalescent COVID-19. Sample material is recorded as cDNA or gDNA derived from T cells, B-cell-depleted T cells, or PBMCs.

The germline V gene encodes CDR1 MNHEY and CDR2 SMNVEV (reference sequence). The CDR3 sequence is 16 residues long. The ends lost 5 bases at V and 3 bases at J; junction bases unmatched: 11. Methods used by the authors: Quantification of nucleated cells was approximated via reference gene primer amplification. TCRdb keeps only in-frame clones here, not all; method: immunoSEQ multiplex PCR. For V, J and clone size, that table is used; D and trimming come from the DNA. The table records some 110,000 clones, approximately 90% of them present only once. The material sequenced was peripheral blood. This receptor was taken from a human donor in a cohort sampled during active COVID-19. The rearrangement links TRBV27 to TRBJ2-7; TRBD2 agrees at 9 bases. This CDR3 is CASSPQPGTSFYEQYF. The CDR3 coding sequence is TGTGCCAGCAGTCCCCAGCCCGGGACTAGCTTCTACGAGCAGTACTTC.